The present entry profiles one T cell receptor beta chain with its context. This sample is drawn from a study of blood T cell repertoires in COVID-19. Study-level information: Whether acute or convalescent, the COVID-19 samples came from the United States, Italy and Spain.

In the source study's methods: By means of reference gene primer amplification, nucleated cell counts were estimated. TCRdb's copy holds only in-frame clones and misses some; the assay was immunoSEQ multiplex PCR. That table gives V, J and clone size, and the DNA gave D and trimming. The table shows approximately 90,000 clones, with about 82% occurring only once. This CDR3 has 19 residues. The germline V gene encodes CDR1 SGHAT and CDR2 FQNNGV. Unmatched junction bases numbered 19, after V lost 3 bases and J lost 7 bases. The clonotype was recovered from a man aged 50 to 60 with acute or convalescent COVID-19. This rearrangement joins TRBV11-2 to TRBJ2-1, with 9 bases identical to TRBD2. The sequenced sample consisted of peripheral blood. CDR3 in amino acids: CASSFHRRLADPTSNEQFF. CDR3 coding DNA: TGTGCCAGCAGCTTCCACCGGCGACTAGCGGACCCAACGAGTAATGAGCAGTTCTTC.